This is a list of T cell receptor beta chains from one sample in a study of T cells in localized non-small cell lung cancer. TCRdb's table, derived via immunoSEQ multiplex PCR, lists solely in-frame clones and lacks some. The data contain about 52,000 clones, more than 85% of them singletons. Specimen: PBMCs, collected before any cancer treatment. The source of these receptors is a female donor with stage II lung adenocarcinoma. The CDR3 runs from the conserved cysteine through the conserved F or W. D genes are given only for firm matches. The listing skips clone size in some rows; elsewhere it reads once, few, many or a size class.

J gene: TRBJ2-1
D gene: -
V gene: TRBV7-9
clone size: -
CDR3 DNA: TGTGCCAGCAGCTTAGGTGAGCCCTACAATGAGCAGTTCTTC
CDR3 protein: CASSLGEPYNEQFF

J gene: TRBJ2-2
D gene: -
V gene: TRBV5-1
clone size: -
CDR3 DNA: TGCGCCAGCAGCGTGGAGGGCACCGGGGAGCTGTTTTTT
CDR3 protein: CASSVEGTGELFF

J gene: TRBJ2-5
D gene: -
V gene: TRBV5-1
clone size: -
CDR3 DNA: TGCGCCAGCAGCTTGGAGGGATTGGGGGGGACCCAGTACTTC
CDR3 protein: CASSLEGLGGTQYF

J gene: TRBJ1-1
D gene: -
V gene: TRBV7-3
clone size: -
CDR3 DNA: TGTGCCAGCAGCTCCCGGGACCTCACTGAAGCTTTCTTT
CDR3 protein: CASSSRDLTEAFF

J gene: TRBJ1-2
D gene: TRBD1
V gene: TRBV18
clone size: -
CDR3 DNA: TGTGCCAGCTCGTCCGGACCAGGGGGAGTGTATGGCTACACCTTC
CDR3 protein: CASSSGPGGVYGYTF

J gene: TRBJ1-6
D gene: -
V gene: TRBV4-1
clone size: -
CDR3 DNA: TGCGCCAGCAGCCAATTGGGACCCCTCCACTTT
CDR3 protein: CASSQLGPLHF

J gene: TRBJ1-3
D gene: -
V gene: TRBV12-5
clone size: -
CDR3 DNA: TGTGCTAGTGCCACCGGGGAGGGATCTGGAAACACCATATATTTT
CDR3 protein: CASATGEGSGNTIYF

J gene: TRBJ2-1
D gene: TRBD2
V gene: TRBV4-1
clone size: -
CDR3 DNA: TGCGCCAGCAGCCATTCGGCTAGCGGGGGGGCTCGCCGGGGTGAGCAGTTCTTC
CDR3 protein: CASSHSASGGARRGEQFF

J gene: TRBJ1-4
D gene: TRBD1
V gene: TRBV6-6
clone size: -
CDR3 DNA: TGTGCCAGCAGTCCAGGGACAGGGGCATATGAAAAACTGTTTTTT
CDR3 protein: CASSPGTGAYEKLFF

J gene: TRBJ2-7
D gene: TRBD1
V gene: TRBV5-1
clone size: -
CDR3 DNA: TGCGCCAGCAGCTTAGGACAGGGACTCTACGAGCAGTACTTC
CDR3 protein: CASSLGQGLYEQYF

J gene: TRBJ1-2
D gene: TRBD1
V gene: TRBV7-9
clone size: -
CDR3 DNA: TGTGCCAGCAGCTCCCCCGGGACAGAAGGCTACACCTTC
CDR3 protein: CASSSPGTEGYTF

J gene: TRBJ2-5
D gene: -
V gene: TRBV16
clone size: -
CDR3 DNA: TGTGCCAGCAGCCAATCGGGACCGCAAGAGACCCAGTACTTC
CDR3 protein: CASSQSGPQETQYF

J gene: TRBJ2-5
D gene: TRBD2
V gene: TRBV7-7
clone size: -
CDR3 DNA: TGTGCCAGCAGCTTAGGGGCTGGACTAGCGGGGGTAGAGACCCAGTACTTC
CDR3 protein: CASSLGAGLAGVETQYF

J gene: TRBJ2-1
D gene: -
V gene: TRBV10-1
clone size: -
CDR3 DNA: TGCGCCAGCAGTGATCGACAGGCCTTGAGCTCCTACAATGAGCAGTTCTTC
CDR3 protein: CASSDRQALSSYNEQFF

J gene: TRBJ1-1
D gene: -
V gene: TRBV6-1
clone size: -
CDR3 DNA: TGTGCCAGCAGTGAAAGGGGGAGCCTCGGTGCTGAAGCTTTCTTT
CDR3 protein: CASSERGSLGAEAFF

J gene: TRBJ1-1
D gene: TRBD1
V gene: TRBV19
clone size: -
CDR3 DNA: TGTGCCAGTAGTACACAGGGGGCTGCTTTCTTT
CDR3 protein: CASSTQGAAFF

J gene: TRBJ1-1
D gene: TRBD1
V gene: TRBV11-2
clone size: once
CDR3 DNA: TGTGCCAGCACCCAGACAGGGGGCGGCACTGAAGCTTTCTTT
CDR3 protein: CASTQTGGGTEAFF

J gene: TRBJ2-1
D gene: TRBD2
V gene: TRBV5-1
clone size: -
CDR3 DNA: TGCGCCAGCACCAGCGGGGGGGTTGAGCAGTTCTTC
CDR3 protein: CASTSGGVEQFF

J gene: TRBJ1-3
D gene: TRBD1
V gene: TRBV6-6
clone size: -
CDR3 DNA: TGTGCCAGCAGTTACCGGACAGGGGGAAACACCATATATTTT
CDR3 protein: CASSYRTGGNTIYF

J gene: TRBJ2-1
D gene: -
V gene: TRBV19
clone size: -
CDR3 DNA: TGTGCCAGTCAGTTCAAGGGGGAGGAGGCCCACAATGAGCAGTTCTTC
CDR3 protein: CASQFKGEEAHNEQFF

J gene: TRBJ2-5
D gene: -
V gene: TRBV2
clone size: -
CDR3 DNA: TGTGCCAGCAGTGAAGGTCCCGGGGCGACCCAGTACTTC
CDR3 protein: CASSEGPGATQYF

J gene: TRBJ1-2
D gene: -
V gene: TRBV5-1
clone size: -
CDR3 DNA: TGCGCCAGCAGCTTTCAGGAGGGTAGAAGCTACACCTTC
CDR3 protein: CASSFQEGRSYTF

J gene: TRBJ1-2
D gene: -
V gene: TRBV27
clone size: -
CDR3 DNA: TGTGCCAGCAGTTTAACAGGATCTGTGGGAATAAAGAGCTACACCTTC
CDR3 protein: CASSLTGSVGIKSYTF

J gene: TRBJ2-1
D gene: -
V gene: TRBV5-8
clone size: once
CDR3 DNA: TGTGCCAGCAGCGGGGGGCCCTACAATGAGCAGTTCTTC
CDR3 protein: CASSGGPYNEQFF

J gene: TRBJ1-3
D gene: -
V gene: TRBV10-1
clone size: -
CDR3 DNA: TGCGCCAGCAGTGCTACGGTCAACTCTGGAAACACCATATATTTT
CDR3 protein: CASSATVNSGNTIYF

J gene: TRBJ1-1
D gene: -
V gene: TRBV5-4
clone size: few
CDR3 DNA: TGTGCCAGCAGCTCCACCAAGGACAAGAACACTGAAGCTTTCTTT
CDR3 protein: CASSSTKDKNTEAFF

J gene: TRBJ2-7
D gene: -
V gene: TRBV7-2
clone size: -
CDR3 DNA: TGTGCCAGCAGCTTAGTCGCGCAGAGGTTCCCCTACGAGCAGTACTTC
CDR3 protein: CASSLVAQRFPYEQYF

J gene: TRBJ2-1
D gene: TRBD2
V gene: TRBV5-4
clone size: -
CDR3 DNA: TGTGCCAGCAGCCCGAGACTAGCGGCGATCTACAATGAGCAGTTCTTC
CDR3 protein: CASSPRLAAIYNEQFF

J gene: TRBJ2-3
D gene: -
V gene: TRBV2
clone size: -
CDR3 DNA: TGTGCCAGCTGTTGGGGGGGCGGGGATACGCAGTATTTT
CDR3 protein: CASCWGGGDTQYF

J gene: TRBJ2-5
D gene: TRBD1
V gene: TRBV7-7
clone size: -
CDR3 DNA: TGTGCCAGCAGCTTAACAGGGGGAGAGGGAGAGACCCAGTACTTC
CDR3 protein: CASSLTGGEGETQYF

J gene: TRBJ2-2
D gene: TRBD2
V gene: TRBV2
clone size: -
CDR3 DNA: TGTGCCAGCAAATGGGATAGCGGGGGGGCGAGCGGGGAGCTGTTTTTT
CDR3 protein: CASKWDSGGASGELFF

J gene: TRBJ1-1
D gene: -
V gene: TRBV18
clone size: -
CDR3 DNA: TGTGCCAGCTCACCACGCGGGGACACTGAAGCTTTCTTT
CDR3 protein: CASSPRGDTEAFF

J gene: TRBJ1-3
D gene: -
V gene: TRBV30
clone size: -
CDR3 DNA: TGTGCCTGGAGTGCGCTTTTTGGAAACACCATATATTTT
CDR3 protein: CAWSALFGNTIYF

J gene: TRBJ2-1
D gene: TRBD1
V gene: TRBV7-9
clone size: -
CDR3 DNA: TGTGCCAGCAGTCCAAAACAGGGGACCTCCTACAATGAGCAGTTCTTC
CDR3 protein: CASSPKQGTSYNEQFF

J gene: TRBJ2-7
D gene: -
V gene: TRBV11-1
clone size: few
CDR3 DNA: TGTGCCAGCAGCCTGTACGGGCAGTACTTCTTC
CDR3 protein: CASSLYGQYFF

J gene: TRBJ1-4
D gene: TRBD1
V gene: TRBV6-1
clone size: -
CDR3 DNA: TGTGCCAGCAGTGAAAAATCTGGGACAGGCGTTGAAAAACTGTTTTTT
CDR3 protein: CASSEKSGTGVEKLFF

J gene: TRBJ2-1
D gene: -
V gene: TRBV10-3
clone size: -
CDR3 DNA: TGTGCCATCAGCGCTATTGGGAATGAGCAGTTCTTC
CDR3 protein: CAISAIGNEQFF

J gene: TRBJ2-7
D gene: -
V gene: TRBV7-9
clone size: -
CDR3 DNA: TGTGCCAGCAGCTTAGCAGGGGGCTCCTACGAGCAGTACTTC
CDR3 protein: CASSLAGGSYEQYF

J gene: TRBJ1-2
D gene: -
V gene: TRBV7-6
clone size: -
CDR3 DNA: TGTGCCAGCAGCTCCAAGGCCCCCCCGGGTGCATATGGCTACACCTTC
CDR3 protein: CASSSKAPPGAYGYTF

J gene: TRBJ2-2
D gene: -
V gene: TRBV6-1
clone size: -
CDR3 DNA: TGTGCCAGCAGGGTGGGGGGCAGGGCCGCCGGGGAGCTGTTTTTT
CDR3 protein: CASRVGGRAAGELFF

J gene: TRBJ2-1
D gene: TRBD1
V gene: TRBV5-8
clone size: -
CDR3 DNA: TGTGCCAGCAGCTCGGGGACAGGGGCGATATCCTACAATGAGCAGTTCTTC
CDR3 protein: CASSSGTGAISYNEQFF

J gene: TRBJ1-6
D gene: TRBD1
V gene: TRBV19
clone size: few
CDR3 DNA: TGTGCCAGTAGTGGGGACAGGGAGTCACCCCTCCACTTT
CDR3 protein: CASSGDRESPLHF

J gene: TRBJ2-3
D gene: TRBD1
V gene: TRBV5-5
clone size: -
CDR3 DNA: TGTGCCAGCAGCACCGGGGACAGGAGCACAGATACGCAGTATTTT
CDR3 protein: CASSTGDRSTDTQYF

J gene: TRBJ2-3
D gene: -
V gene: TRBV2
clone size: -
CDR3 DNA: TGTGCCAGCAGTCTCCAGTATACGCAGTATTTT
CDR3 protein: CASSLQYTQYF

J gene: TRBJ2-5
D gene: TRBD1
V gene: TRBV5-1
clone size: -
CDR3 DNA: TGCGCCAGCAGCGTTGTACCGGACAGGCGGGAAGAGACCCAGTACTTC
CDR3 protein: CASSVVPDRREETQYF

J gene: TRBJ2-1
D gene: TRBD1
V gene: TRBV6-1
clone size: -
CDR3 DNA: TGTGCCAGCACCGGGAGGACAGGGGTGAATGAGCAGTTCTTC
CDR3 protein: CASTGRTGVNEQFF

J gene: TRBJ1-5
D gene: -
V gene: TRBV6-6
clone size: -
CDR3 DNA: TGTGCCAGCAGTTACTCGGGCACACCCAGGGATCAGCCCCAGCATTTT
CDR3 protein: CASSYSGTPRDQPQHF

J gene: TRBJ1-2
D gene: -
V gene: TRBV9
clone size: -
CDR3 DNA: TGTGCCAGCAGCGTATTGGCAGAGGGGGTAGATGGCTACACCTTC
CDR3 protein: CASSVLAEGVDGYTF

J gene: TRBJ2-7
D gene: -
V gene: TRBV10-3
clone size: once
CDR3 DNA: TGTGCCATCTCAGGCATCTCCTACGAGCAGTACTTC
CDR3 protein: CAISGISYEQYF

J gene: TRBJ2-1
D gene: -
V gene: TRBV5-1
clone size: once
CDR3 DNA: TGCGCCAGCAGCTATCAGGGTGAAGATTACAATGAGCAGTTCTTC
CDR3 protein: CASSYQGEDYNEQFF

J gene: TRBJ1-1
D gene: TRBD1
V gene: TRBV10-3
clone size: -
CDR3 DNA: TGTGCCATCACCCTGGACAGGAGCACTGAAGCTTTCTTT
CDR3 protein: CAITLDRSTEAFF

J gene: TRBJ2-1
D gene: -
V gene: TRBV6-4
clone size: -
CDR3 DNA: TGTGCCAGCAGTGCGACAAGCTACAATGAGCAGTTCTTC
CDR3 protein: CASSATSYNEQFF

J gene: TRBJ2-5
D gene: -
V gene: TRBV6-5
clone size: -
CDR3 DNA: TGTGCCAGCAGTCCGGTCCTCCAAGAGACCCAGTACTTC
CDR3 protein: CASSPVLQETQYF

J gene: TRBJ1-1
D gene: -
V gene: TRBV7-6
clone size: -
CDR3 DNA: TGTGCCAGCAGCTACCTCGGGGCTGACACTGAAGCTTTCTTT
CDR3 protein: CASSYLGADTEAFF